These T cell receptor beta chains were read from a single sample in a study of blood T cell repertoires in COVID-19. Sequencing used immunoSEQ multiplex PCR; TCRdb keeps in-frame clones, though not all of them. This sample has approximately 430,000 clones, with 70% to 90% found just once. The source material was peripheral blood. The receptors shown here come from a woman in her 30s with active or convalescent COVID-19. The CDR3 runs from the conserved cysteine through the conserved F or W. Fields, in order: J gene, V gene, clone size, D gene, CDR3 protein, CDR3 DNA. A D gene is named only where the DNA matches it firmly. Clone size is stated in some rows and not others, as once, few, many or a class when expanded.

>TRBJ1-1|TRBV27|NA|NA
CASRPQGGTEAFF
TGTGCCAGCAGACCACAGGGCGGCACTGAAGCTTTCTTT
>TRBJ2-7|TRBV5-4|NA|NA
CASSLGRDSYEQYF
TGTGCCAGCAGCTTGGGGCGGGACTCCTACGAGCAGTACTTC
>TRBJ2-7|TRBV18|NA|NA
CASSPPGTAGYEQYF
TGTGCCAGCTCACCACCGGGGACTGCTGGCTACGAGCAGTACTTC
>TRBJ1-1|TRBV7-8|NA|NA
CASSLVGTRRDEAFF
TGTGCCAGCAGCTTAGTTGGGACAAGGAGAGATGAAGCTTTCTTT
>TRBJ2-2|TRBV24-1|NA|NA
CATNWDFGTGELFF
TGTGCCACCAATTGGGACTTTGGCACCGGGGAGCTGTTTTTT
>TRBJ1-2|TRBV6-5|NA|TRBD1
CASSMEGAGYGYTF
TGTGCCAGCAGCATGGAGGGGGCCGGTTATGGCTACACCTTC
>TRBJ2-1|TRBV6-5|few|TRBD1
CASSQGARNEQFF
TGTGCCAGCAGCCAGGGGGCGCGTAATGAGCAGTTCTTC
>TRBJ1-1|TRBV4-1|NA|TRBD1
CASSQARTGKTEAFF
TGCGCCAGCAGCCAGGCCCGGACAGGGAAAACTGAAGCTTTCTTT
>TRBJ2-3|TRBV5-4|NA|NA
CASSSGDTDTQYF
TGTGCCAGCAGCTCGGGGGACACAGATACGCAGTATTTT
>TRBJ2-3|TRBV29-1|NA|TRBD2
CSVRLAGGPGTQYF
TGCAGCGTTAGACTAGCGGGGGGGCCTGGTACGCAGTATTTT
>TRBJ2-2|TRBV5-1|few|NA
CASSLYRSDTGELFF
TGCGCCAGCAGCTTGTATCGGAGTGACACCGGGGAGCTGTTTTTT
>TRBJ1-1|TRBV10-3|NA|NA
CAISEGEKGLSTEAFF
TGTGCCATCAGTGAAGGAGAAAAGGGGTTAAGCACTGAAGCTTTCTTT
>TRBJ2-7|TRBV5-1|NA|TRBD1
CASSLGTGPYEQYF
TGCGCCAGCAGCTTGGGGACAGGACCCTACGAGCAGTACTTC
>TRBJ1-5|TRBV12-3/TRBV12-4|NA|NA
CASSGGGRAQHF
TGTGCCAGCAGCGGGGGGGGGCGAGCCCAGCATTTT
>TRBJ2-3|TRBV30|once|NA
CAWSPGTSPITDTQYF
TGTGCCTGGAGTCCAGGGACTTCTCCGATCACAGATACGCAGTATTTT
>TRBJ1-1|TRBV3-1/TRBV3-2|few|TRBD1
CASSFPGTGRPPEAFF
TGTGCCAGCAGCTTTCCCGGGACAGGGAGGCCGCCTGAAGCTTTCTTT
>TRBJ2-3|TRBV18|NA|NA
CASSPLGGVETDTQYF
TGTGCCAGCTCACCACTAGGGGGTGTGGAAACAGATACGCAGTATTTT
>TRBJ1-5|TRBV10-1|NA|TRBD1
CASRRLPRTGGWNQPQHF
TGCGCCAGCCGCCGATTACCAAGGACAGGGGGCTGGAATCAGCCCCAGCATTTT
>TRBJ1-5|TRBV5-6|NA|NA
CASSRLRQYSNQPQHF
TGTGCCAGCAGCCGACTTCGACAGTATAGCAATCAGCCCCAGCATTTT
>TRBJ1-6|TRBV2|NA|NA
CASSLARGSSYNSPLHF
TGTGCCAGCAGCCTAGCGAGGGGAAGCTCCTATAATTCACCCCTCCACTTT
>TRBJ1-2|TRBV20-1|few|NA
CSARPGYGYTF
TGCAGTGCTAGGCCGGGCTATGGCTACACCTTC
>TRBJ1-1|TRBV5-6|NA|TRBD1
CASSWDSKTTEAFF
TGTGCCAGCAGCTGGGACAGCAAAACCACTGAAGCTTTCTTT
>TRBJ2-3|TRBV6-5|NA|NA
CASSSGQSTDTQYF
TGTGCCAGCAGCTCCGGACAGAGTACAGATACGCAGTATTTT
>TRBJ2-7|TRBV12-3/TRBV12-4|NA|TRBD1
CASSPGTGLEQYF
TGTGCCAGCAGTCCCGGGACAGGCTTGGAGCAGTACTTC
>TRBJ2-5|TRBV6-1|NA|TRBD1
CASSENNRGETQYF
TGTGCCAGCAGTGAAAACAACAGGGGAGAGACCCAGTACTTC
>TRBJ1-6|TRBV4-1|NA|TRBD1
CASSTDRGSYNSPLHF
TGCGCCAGCAGCACGGACAGGGGTTCTTATAATTCACCCCTCCACTTT
>TRBJ1-4|TRBV9|NA|NA
CASSVAWGVGNEKLFF
TGTGCCAGCAGCGTAGCTTGGGGAGTCGGTAATGAAAAACTGTTTTTT
>TRBJ1-4|TRBV7-8|NA|NA
CASSQGTAEKLFF
TGTGCCAGTTCGCAGGGGACGGCTGAAAAACTGTTTTTT
>TRBJ1-1|TRBV7-9|NA|NA
CASSAAGGGGTEAFF
TGTGCCAGCAGCGCCGCTGGGGGCGGGGGCACTGAAGCTTTCTTT
>TRBJ1-4|TRBV10-3|NA|NA
CAISEASAGINEKLFF
TGTGCCATCAGTGAGGCGTCAGCAGGCATTAATGAAAAACTGTTTTTT
>TRBJ2-5|TRBV5-6|NA|TRBD2
CASSSTSGLGTQYF
TGTGCCAGCAGCTCTACTAGCGGACTAGGGACCCAGTACTTC
>TRBJ1-3|TRBV5-6|NA|NA
CASSLTGPGNTIYF
TGTGCCAGCAGCTTAACAGGGCCCGGAAACACCATATATTTT
>TRBJ1-5|TRBV15|NA|NA
CATSSRDKDQPQHF
TGTGCCACCAGCAGCCGGGACAAAGATCAGCCCCAGCATTTT
>TRBJ2-2|TRBV5-4|NA|NA
CASSEARVNTGELFF
TGTGCCAGCAGCGAGGCCAGGGTGAACACCGGGGAGCTGTTTTTT
>TRBJ1-1|TRBV19|NA|TRBD1
CASSSMDRGFLGEAFF
TGTGCCAGTAGTTCTATGGACAGGGGATTTCTTGGTGAAGCTTTCTTT
>TRBJ1-5|TRBV19|NA|TRBD1
CASSERQGRNQPQHF
TGTGCCAGTAGTGAAAGACAGGGGCGAAATCAGCCCCAGCATTTT
>TRBJ1-1|TRBV6-1|NA|TRBD1
CASSEVGGQRNTEAFF
TGTGCCAGCAGTGAAGTAGGGGGACAGCGGAACACTGAAGCTTTCTTT
>TRBJ2-1|TRBV7-6|NA|NA
CASSSLGHSNSYNEQFF
TGTGCCAGCAGCTCGTTGGGACACTCCAACTCCTACAATGAGCAGTTCTTC
>TRBJ2-1|TRBV6-4|NA|NA
CASSPEMAGYNEQFF
TGTGCCAGCAGCCCTGAGATGGCGGGGTACAATGAGCAGTTCTTC
>TRBJ1-1|TRBV2|NA|NA
CASRFDRLNTEAFF
TGTGCCAGCAGGTTCGACAGGTTGAACACTGAAGCTTTCTTT
>TRBJ2-7|TRBV7-8|NA|TRBD1
CASSLGPGQGASRAPGEQYF
TGTGCCAGCAGCTTAGGGCCGGGACAGGGGGCCTCCCGAGCGCCGGGCGAGCAGTACTTC
>TRBJ1-1|TRBV9|NA|NA
CASSVGLGADMNTEAFF
TGTGCCAGCAGCGTAGGACTGGGGGCAGACATGAACACTGAAGCTTTCTTT
>TRBJ2-2|TRBV18|NA|NA
CASSPRQHTGELFF
TGTGCCAGCTCACCCAGACAGCACACCGGGGAGCTGTTTTTT
>TRBJ1-3|TRBV10-1|NA|NA
CASKDNSGNTIYF
TGCGCCAGCAAAGACAACTCTGGAAACACCATATATTTT